These T cell receptor beta chains were read from a single sample in a study of blood T cells in healthy people across ages. Using its own MiXCR run on the 5' RACE reads, TCRdb lists one record per CDR3 protein. The sample consists of roughly 1,100,000 distinct CDR3 sequences, roughly 24% of them appearing once. These data also formed part of another study, on T cells of mothers and their children.

Specimen: blood. These receptors all stem from a girl aged 2 to 10 in good health. CDR3s include the opening cysteine and the closing phenylalanine or tryptophan. Each record gives: clone size, D gene, J gene, V gene, CDR3 protein, CDR3 DNA. A D gene is named only where the DNA matches it firmly. Expanded clones are given a class, and other clones once, few, many or no size at all.

size: -; D: -; J: TRBJ2-1; V: TRBV6-5; CDR3: CASSYLLAMGNEQFF; DNA: TGTGCCAGCAGTTACCTCCTTGCGATGGGTAATGAGCAGTTCTTC
size: -; D: -; J: TRBJ2-5; V: TRBV28; CDR3: CASSVIRGAGQETQYF; DNA: TGTGCCAGCAGTGTAATCAGAGGGGCCGGTCAAGAGACCCAGTACTTC
size: -; D: -; J: TRBJ2-5; V: TRBV5-1; CDR3: CASRADGQETQYF; DNA: TGCGCCAGCAGAGCGGACGGCCAAGAGACCCAGTACTTC
size: few; D: TRBD2; J: TRBJ2-7; V: TRBV6-5; CDR3: CASSSGLAGAYPSYEQYF; DNA: TGCGCCAGCAGTTCGGGACTAGCGGGAGCCTACCCCTCCTACGAGCAGTACTTC
size: once; D: -; J: TRBJ1-1; V: TRBV5-4; CDR3: CASSLEGLGMRVNTEAFF; DNA: TGTGCCAGCAGCTTGGAGGGACTCGGTATGAGGGTGAACACTGAAGCTTTCTTT
size: -; D: -; J: TRBJ2-1; V: TRBV14; CDR3: CASSQRQQYNEQFF; DNA: TGTGCCAGCAGCCAACGGCAGCAATACAATGAGCAGTTCTTC
size: -; D: TRBD1; J: TRBJ2-6; V: TRBV28; CDR3: CASSTSRGDRGTGANVLTF; DNA: TGTGCCAGCAGTACTAGTCGGGGGGACAGGGGTACCGGGGCCAACGTCCTGACTTTC
size: few; D: -; J: TRBJ2-7; V: TRBV29-1; CDR3: CSVEAPGQADYEQYF; DNA: TGCAGCGTTGAAGCCCCCGGGCAAGCGGACTACGAGCAGTACTTC
size: -; D: -; J: TRBJ1-5; V: TRBV11-2; CDR3: CASSRDGVSNQPQHF; DNA: TGTGCCAGCAGCCGGGACGGTGTTAGCAATCAGCCCCAGCATTTT
size: -; D: TRBD1; J: TRBJ2-1; V: TRBV7-9; CDR3: CASSSDRGNNEQFF; DNA: TGTGCCAGCAGCTCAGACAGGGGAAACAATGAGCAGTTCTTC
size: few; D: -; J: TRBJ1-6; V: TRBV7-9; CDR3: CASRSPGLSPLHF; DNA: TGTGCCAGCAGATCACCGGGCCTGTCACCCCTCCACTTT
size: -; D: -; J: TRBJ2-5; V: TRBV6-6; CDR3: CASSYSFGTQETQYF; DNA: TGTGCCAGCAGTTACTCTTTTGGGACCCAAGAGACCCAGTACTTC
size: few; D: -; J: TRBJ2-7; V: TRBV20-1; CDR3: CSALRGNYEQYF; DNA: TGCAGTGCATTACGGGGGAACTACGAGCAGTACTTC
size: -; D: TRBD1; J: TRBJ1-1; V: TRBV7-2; CDR3: CASSFQGATQAFF; DNA: TGTGCCAGCAGCTTCCAGGGGGCTACACAAGCTTTCTTT
size: -; D: -; J: TRBJ2-1; V: TRBV5-1; CDR3: CASSLDGEGVQFF; DNA: TGCGCCAGCAGCTTGGACGGGGAGGGGGTGCAGTTCTTC
size: -; D: TRBD2; J: TRBJ2-3; V: TRBV20-1; CDR3: CSANGGDPDTQYF; DNA: TGCAGTGCTAATGGGGGGGACCCCGATACGCAGTATTTT
size: few; D: -; J: TRBJ2-4; V: TRBV7-9; CDR3: CASSSTPLDIQYF; DNA: TGTGCCAGCAGCTCCACACCATTGGACATTCAGTACTTC
size: -; D: -; J: TRBJ2-1; V: TRBV7-9; CDR3: CASSRRSARVDEQFF; DNA: TGTGCCAGCAGCCGGCGAAGTGCTAGGGTCGATGAGCAGTTCTTC
size: few; D: TRBD2; J: TRBJ2-1; V: TRBV7-3; CDR3: CASSRIAGGEQFF; DNA: TGTGCCAGCAGCAGGATAGCGGGGGGCGAGCAGTTCTTC
size: few; D: -; J: TRBJ1-2; V: TRBV7-9; CDR3: CASREGGGGYGYTF; DNA: TGTGCCAGCAGAGAAGGAGGAGGGGGCTATGGCTACACCTTC
size: few; D: -; J: TRBJ2-1; V: TRBV28; CDR3: CASSLAAAGRSEQFF; DNA: TGTGCCAGCAGTTTAGCAGCAGCGGGCCGAAGTGAGCAGTTCTTC
size: -; D: -; J: TRBJ2-5; V: TRBV27; CDR3: CASSLGVLGTQYF; DNA: TGTGCCAGCAGTTTAGGGGTGTTAGGGACCCAGTACTTC
size: once; D: TRBD1; J: TRBJ2-1; V: TRBV6-2/TRBV6-3; CDR3: CASSQLIPTGISYNEQFF; DNA: TGTGCCAGCAGCCAACTAATACCGACAGGGATAAGCTACAATGAGCAGTTCTTC
size: few; D: -; J: TRBJ2-7; V: TRBV13; CDR3: CASSSRDQTYERYF; DNA: TGTGCCAGCAGCTCCCGGGACCAGACCTACGAGCGGTACTTC
size: few; D: -; J: TRBJ1-6; V: TRBV28; CDR3: CASSRQVSPLHF; DNA: TGTGCCAGCAGTCGACAGGTCTCACCCCTCCACTTT
size: -; D: -; J: TRBJ1-1; V: TRBV4-1; CDR3: CASSHLATEDTEAFF; DNA: TGCGCCAGCAGCCATTTGGCCACTGAGGACACTGAAGCTTTCTTT
size: -; D: TRBD1; J: TRBJ1-5; V: TRBV6-2/TRBV6-3; CDR3: CASRPTPDRAYNQPQHF; DNA: TGTGCCAGCAGGCCCACTCCCGACAGGGCCTACAATCAGCCCCAGCATTTT
size: few; D: -; J: TRBJ2-5; V: TRBV15; CDR3: CATSRLTPGQQETQYF; DNA: TGTGCCACCAGCAGGCTAACGCCGGGACAACAAGAGACCCAGTACTTC
size: -; D: -; J: TRBJ1-2; V: TRBV4-1; CDR3: CASSQDQLSSDYGYTF; DNA: TGCGCCAGCAGCCAAGATCAATTATCCTCAGACTATGGCTACACCTTC
size: few; D: -; J: TRBJ1-2; V: TRBV5-5; CDR3: CASSLVPANYGYTF; DNA: TGTGCCAGCAGCTTGGTTCCAGCTAACTATGGCTACACCTTC
size: -; D: -; J: TRBJ1-1; V: TRBV20-1; CDR3: CSAGQFNTEAFF; DNA: TGCAGTGCTGGACAATTTAACACTGAAGCTTTCTTT
size: -; D: -; J: TRBJ2-3; V: TRBV29-1; CDR3: CSVEDVAGESSTDTQYF; DNA: TGCAGCGTTGAAGATGTGGCAGGCGAAAGTAGCACAGATACGCAGTATTTT
size: -; D: TRBD1; J: TRBJ1-2; V: TRBV29-1; CDR3: CSVPGTGGSYTF; DNA: TGCAGCGTTCCCGGGACAGGGGGGAGCTACACCTTC
size: -; D: -; J: TRBJ2-3; V: TRBV4-1; CDR3: CASSQGGGTSTDTQYF; DNA: TGCGCCAGCAGCCAAGGCGGCGGGACCAGCACAGATACGCAGTATTTT
size: many; D: -; J: TRBJ2-1; V: TRBV24-1; CDR3: CATRRGEEQFF; DNA: TGTGCCACCCGAAGGGGCGAGGAGCAGTTCTTC
size: -; D: -; J: TRBJ1-2; V: TRBV5-1; CDR3: CASSLLQGTYGYTF; DNA: TGCGCCAGCAGCTTGCTTCAGGGGACCTATGGCTACACCTTC
size: few; D: -; J: TRBJ1-1; V: TRBV7-2; CDR3: CASSLAGFETEAFF; DNA: TGTGCCAGCAGCTTAGCGGGGTTTGAAACTGAAGCTTTCTTT
size: -; D: TRBD2; J: TRBJ2-1; V: TRBV10-2; CDR3: CASGKIAGARNEQFF; DNA: TGCGCCAGCGGGAAAATAGCGGGAGCGCGGAATGAGCAGTTCTTC
size: -; D: -; J: TRBJ2-5; V: TRBV15; CDR3: CATSSGGVRETQYF; DNA: TGTGCCACCAGCTCAGGGGGGGTCCGAGAGACCCAGTACTTC
size: few; D: -; J: TRBJ1-5; V: TRBV3-1; CDR3: CASSQEGYQPQHF; DNA: TGTGCCAGCAGCCAAGAGGGGTATCAGCCCCAGCATTTT
size: few; D: TRBD2; J: TRBJ2-1; V: TRBV20-1; CDR3: CSSTSGRLGEQFF; DNA: TGCAGCTCGACTAGCGGGAGATTGGGTGAGCAGTTCTTC
size: -; D: -; J: TRBJ2-5; V: TRBV11-1; CDR3: CASSFTGSLGMETQYF; DNA: TGTGCCAGCAGCTTTACCGGTAGTCTGGGAATGGAGACCCAGTACTTC
size: -; D: TRBD2; J: TRBJ2-5; V: TRBV29-1; CDR3: CSVEDPPWRGGSEETQYF; DNA: TGCAGCGTTGAAGATCCGCCGTGGCGCGGGGGGTCAGAAGAGACCCAGTACTTC
size: once; D: -; J: TRBJ2-7; V: TRBV7-3; CDR3: CASSLLRVDSYEQYF; DNA: TGTGCCAGCAGCTTATTGCGGGTCGACTCGTACGAGCAGTACTTC
size: few; D: -; J: TRBJ1-1; V: TRBV12-3/TRBV12-4; CDR3: CASSYEPNTEAFF; DNA: TGTGCCAGCAGTTATGAACCGAACACTGAAGCTTTCTTT
size: -; D: -; J: TRBJ2-1; V: TRBV20-1; CDR3: CSAHEDEQFF; DNA: TGCAGTGCTCATGAGGATGAGCAGTTCTTC
size: few; D: -; J: TRBJ2-1; V: TRBV20-1; CDR3: CSASRPGQSSYNEQFF; DNA: TGCAGTGCTAGTCGTCCGGGACAAAGCTCCTACAATGAGCAGTTCTTC
size: -; D: TRBD2; J: TRBJ2-1; V: TRBV10-3; CDR3: CAISGSGTSEYNEQFF; DNA: TGTGCCATCAGCGGGTCCGGGACTAGCGAATACAATGAGCAGTTCTTC
size: few; D: -; J: TRBJ1-4; V: TRBV6-1; CDR3: CASSAGPFSWLFF; DNA: TGTGCCAGCAGTGCAGGACCCTTCTCGTGGCTGTTTTTT
size: -; D: -; J: TRBJ2-7; V: TRBV7-8; CDR3: CASSRHPTADF; DNA: TGTGCCAGCAGCCGTCACCCAACAGCCGACTTC
size: -; D: TRBD2; J: TRBJ2-1; V: TRBV7-3; CDR3: CASSLRWGGSVNEQFF; DNA: TGTGCCAGCAGCTTAAGGTGGGGGGGGTCGGTCAATGAGCAGTTCTTC
size: -; D: -; J: TRBJ2-1; V: TRBV7-8; CDR3: CASSLWDSYNEQFF; DNA: TGTGCCAGCAGCTTATGGGACTCCTACAATGAGCAGTTCTTC
size: few; D: TRBD1; J: TRBJ1-4; V: TRBV5-1; CDR3: CASSPAFRGNNEKLFF; DNA: TGCGCCAGCAGCCCAGCCTTCAGGGGGAACAATGAAAAACTGTTTTTT
size: few; D: -; J: TRBJ2-5; V: TRBV29-1; CDR3: CSGRGQYQETQYF; DNA: TGCAGCGGGCGGGGACAGTACCAAGAGACCCAGTACTTC